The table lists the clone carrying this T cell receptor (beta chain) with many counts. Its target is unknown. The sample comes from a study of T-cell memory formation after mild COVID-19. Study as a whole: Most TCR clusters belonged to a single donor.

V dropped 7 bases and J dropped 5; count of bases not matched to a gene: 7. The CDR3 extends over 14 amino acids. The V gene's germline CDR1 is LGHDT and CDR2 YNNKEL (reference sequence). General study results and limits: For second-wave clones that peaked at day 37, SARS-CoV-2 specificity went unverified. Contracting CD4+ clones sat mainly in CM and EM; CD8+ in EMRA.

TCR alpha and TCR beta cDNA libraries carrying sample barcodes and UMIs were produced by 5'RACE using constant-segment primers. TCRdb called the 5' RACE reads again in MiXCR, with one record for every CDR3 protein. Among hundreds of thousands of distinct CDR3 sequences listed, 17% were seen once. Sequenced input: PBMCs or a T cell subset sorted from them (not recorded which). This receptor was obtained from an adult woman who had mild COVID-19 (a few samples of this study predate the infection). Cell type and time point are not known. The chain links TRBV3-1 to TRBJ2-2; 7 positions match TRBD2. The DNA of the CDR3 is TGTGCCAGCAAAAACACGGGAGGTACCGGGGAGCTGTTTTTT. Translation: CASKNTGGTGELFF.